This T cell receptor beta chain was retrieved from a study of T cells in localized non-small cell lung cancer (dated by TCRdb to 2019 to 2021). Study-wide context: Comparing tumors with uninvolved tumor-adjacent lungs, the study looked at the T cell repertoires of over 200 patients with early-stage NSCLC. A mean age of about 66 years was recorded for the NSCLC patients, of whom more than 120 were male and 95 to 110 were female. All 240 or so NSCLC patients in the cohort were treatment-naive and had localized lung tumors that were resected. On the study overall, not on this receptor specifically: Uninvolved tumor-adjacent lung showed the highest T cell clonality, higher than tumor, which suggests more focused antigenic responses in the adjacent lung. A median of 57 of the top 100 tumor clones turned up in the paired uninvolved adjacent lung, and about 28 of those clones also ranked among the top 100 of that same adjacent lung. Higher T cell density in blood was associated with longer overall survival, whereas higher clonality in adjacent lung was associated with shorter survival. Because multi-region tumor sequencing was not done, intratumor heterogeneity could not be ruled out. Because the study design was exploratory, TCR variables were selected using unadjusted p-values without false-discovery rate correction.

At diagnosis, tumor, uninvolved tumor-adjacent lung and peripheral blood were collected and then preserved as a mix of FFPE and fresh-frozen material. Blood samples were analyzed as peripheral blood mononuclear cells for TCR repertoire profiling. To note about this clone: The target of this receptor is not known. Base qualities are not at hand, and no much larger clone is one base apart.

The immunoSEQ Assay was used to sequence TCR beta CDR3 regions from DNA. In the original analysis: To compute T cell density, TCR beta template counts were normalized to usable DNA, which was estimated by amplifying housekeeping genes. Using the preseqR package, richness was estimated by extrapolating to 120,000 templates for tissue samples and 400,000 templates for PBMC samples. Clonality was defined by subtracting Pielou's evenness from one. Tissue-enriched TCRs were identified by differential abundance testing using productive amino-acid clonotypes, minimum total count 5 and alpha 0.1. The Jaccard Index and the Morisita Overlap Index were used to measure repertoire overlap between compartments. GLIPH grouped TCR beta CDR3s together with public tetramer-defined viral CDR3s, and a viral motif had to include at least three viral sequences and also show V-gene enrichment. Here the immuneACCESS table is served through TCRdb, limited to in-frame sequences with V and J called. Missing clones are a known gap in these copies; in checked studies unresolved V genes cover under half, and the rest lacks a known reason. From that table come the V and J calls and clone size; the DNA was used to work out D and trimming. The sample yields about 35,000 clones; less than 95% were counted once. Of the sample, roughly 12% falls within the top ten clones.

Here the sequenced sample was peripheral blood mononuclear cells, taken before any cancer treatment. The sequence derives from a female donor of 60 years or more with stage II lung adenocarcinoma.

The nucleotide sequence reads as follows: TGTGCCAGCAGCTATCAGACAGGGGCGGGAGAGCAGTACTTC. Its translation reads: CASSYQTGAGEQYF. The V gene is TRBV7-2 and the J gene is TRBJ2-7, with TRBD1 identical over 8 junction bases. Relative to germline, V is missing 4 bases and J is missing 7 bases, with 9 bases of the junction outside any gene match. The germline V gene gives CDR1 as SGHTA and CDR2 as FQGNSA. The CDR3 runs 14 amino acids, cysteine and phenylalanine included. The retained sequence is limited to the CDR3, 42 bases, with the frame set at the first base. Outside the CDR3, residues come from the reference TRBV7-2 and TRBJ2-7 proteins, so the full variable domain is: GAGVSQSPSNKVTEKGKDVELRCDPISGHTALYWYRQSLGQGLEFLIYFQGNSAPDKSGLPSDRFSAERTGGSVSTLTIQRTQQEDSAVYLCASSYQTGAGEQYFGPGTRLTVT.